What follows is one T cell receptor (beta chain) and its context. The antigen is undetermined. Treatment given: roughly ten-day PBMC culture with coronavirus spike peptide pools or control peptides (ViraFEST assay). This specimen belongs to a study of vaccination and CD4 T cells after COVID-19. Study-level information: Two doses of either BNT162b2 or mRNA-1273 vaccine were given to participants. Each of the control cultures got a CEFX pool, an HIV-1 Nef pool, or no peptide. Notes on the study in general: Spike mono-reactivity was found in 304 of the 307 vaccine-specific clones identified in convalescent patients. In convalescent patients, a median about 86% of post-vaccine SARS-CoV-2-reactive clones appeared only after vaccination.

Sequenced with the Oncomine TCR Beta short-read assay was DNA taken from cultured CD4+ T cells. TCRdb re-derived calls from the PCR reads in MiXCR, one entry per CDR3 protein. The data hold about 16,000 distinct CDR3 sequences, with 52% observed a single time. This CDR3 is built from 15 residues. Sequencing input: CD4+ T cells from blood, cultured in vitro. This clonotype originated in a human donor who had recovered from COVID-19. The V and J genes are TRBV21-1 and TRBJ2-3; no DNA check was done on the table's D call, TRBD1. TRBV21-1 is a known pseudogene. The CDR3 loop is CASSTNRVGADTQYF. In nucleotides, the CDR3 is TGTGCCAGCAGCACAAACAGGGTTGGGGCAGATACGCAGTATTTT.